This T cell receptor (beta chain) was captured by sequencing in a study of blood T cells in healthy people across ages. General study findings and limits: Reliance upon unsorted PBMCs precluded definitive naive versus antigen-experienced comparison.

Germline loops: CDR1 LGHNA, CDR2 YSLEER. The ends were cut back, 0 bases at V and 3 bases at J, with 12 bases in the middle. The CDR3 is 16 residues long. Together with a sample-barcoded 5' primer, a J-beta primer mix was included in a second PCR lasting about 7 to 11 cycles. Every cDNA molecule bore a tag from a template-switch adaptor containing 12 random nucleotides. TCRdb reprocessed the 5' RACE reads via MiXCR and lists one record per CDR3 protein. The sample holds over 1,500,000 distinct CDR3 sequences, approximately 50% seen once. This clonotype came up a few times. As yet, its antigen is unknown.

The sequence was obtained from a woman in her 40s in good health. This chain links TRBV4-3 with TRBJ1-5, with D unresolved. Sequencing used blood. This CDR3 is CASSQDPVQNNQPQHF. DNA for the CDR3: TGCGCCAGCAGCCAAGATCCGGTCCAGAACAATCAGCCCCAGCATTTT.